The 3 T cell receptor beta chains presented below share a single source sample, sequenced in a study of T-cell reconstitution after alpha-beta-depleted transplantation in children. Unique molecular identifiers were incorporated into the prepared TCRbeta library. MiXCR, run by TCRdb on the PCR reads, gives a single entry per CDR3 protein. The data show under 300,000 distinct CDR3 sequences, with 9.7% seen just once and roughly 5.1% held by the top ten. The sequences come from PBMCs from the stem cell graft donor, collected from the stem cell graft. The source of these receptors is a human donor who donated a stem cell graft to a child with SCID.

This clonotype showed up many times. The chain recombines TRBV5-1 with TRBJ2-3, with D perhaps TRBD1 (5 bases). The CDR3 runs 16 residues. V was trimmed by 1 base and J by 0 bases, leaving 12 bases between them. The germline V gene has CDR1 SGHRS and CDR2 YFSETQ. CDR3 nucleotide sequence: TGCGCCAGCAGCTTGTGGGGCCCGACCAGCACAGATACGCAGTATTTT. Its translation is CASSLWGPTSTDTQYF.

Ten or more counts support this clonotype. The chain recombines TRBV18 with TRBJ2-5; 7 bases align to TRBD1. This CDR3 has 16 amino acids. V shed 2 bases, J shed 4 bases, and the junction held 10 bases outside the gene matches. Germline V gene lookup returns CDR1 KGHSH and CDR2 LQKENI. CDR3 bases: TGTGCCAGCTCACCAGAAGGATCCTCAGGGGGAGAGACCCAGTACTTC. It specifies CASSPEGSSGGETQYF.

The chain recombines TRBV29-1 with TRBJ1-1; D gene uncertain. CDR3 size: 15 residues. The V end was cut by 4 bases, the J end by 0 bases, with 15 bases between. CDR1 is SQVTM and CDR2 is ANQGSEA in the germline V gene. DNA of the CDR3: TGCAGCGTTGGGGCCGGGTGGGCGATGAACACTGAAGCTTTCTTT. As protein: CSVGAGWAMNTEAFF.